This T cell receptor beta chain was captured by sequencing in a study of glioma-infiltrating T cells after dendritic cell vaccination. To note about this clone: One end of the junction varies from germline; a read error may be responsible.

Per germline, CDR1 SSHAT and CDR2 FNYEAQ (reference sequence). The CDR3 is 17 amino acids. Indicated time point: after dendritic cell vaccination, including at tumor progression/relapse. Clones were read by immunoSEQ multiplex PCR, and TCRdb kept only the in-frame ones, dropping some. The sample consists of 99,000 or so clones, roughly 90% of them appearing once. This chain joins TRBV7-7 and TRBJ1-1; D gene unclear. The source was blood, collected after dendritic cell vaccination. The clonotype originates from a human donor with glioblastoma. The CDR3 DNA follows: TGTGCTAGCAGCTGCCCCCCGGATAGCGAGACGAACACTGAAGCTTTCTTT. It translates to CASSCPPDSETNTEAFF.